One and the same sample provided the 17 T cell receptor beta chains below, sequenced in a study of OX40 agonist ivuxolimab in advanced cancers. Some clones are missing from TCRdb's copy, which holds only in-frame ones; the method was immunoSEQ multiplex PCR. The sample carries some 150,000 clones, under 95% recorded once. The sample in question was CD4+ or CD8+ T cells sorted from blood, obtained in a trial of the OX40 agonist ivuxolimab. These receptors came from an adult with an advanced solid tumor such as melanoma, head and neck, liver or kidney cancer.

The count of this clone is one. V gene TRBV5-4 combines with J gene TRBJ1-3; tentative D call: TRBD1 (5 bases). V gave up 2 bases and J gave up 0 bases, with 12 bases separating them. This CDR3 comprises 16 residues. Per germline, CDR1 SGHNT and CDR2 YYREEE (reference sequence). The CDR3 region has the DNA TGTGCCAGCAGCTTTGACAGTGCAAACTCTGGAAACACCATATATTTT. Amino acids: CASSFDSANSGNTIYF.

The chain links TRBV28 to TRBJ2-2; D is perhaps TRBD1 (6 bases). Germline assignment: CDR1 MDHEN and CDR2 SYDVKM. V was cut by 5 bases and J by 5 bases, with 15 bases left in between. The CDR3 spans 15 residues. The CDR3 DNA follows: TGTGCCAGCAGTGTAGGTACAGGGAAGACCGGGGAGCTGTTTTTT. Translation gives CASSVGTGKTGELFF.

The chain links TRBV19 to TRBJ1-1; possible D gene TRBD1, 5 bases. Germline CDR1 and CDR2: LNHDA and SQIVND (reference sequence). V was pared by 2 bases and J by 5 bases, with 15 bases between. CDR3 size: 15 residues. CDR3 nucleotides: TGTGCCAGTAGTATATTAAGGGGAGAAGGGACTGAAGCTTTCTTT. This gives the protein CASSILRGEGTEAFF.

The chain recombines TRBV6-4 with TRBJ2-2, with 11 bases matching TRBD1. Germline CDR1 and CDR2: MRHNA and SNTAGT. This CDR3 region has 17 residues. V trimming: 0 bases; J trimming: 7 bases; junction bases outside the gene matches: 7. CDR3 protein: CASSDSPGQGVYGELFF. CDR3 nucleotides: TGTGCCAGCAGTGACTCCCCGGGACAGGGGGTATACGGGGAGCTGTTTTTT.

As DNA, the CDR3 is TGCGCCAGCAGCTCGGACGAGCGGTACGAGCAGTACTTC. This encodes CASSSDERYEQYF. The chain has TRBV5-1 and TRBJ2-7; D is perhaps TRBD2 (5 bases). From germline, CDR1 is SGHRS and CDR2 YFSETQ. Trimming pared 3 bases from V and 4 bases from J, leaving 11 bases between. This CDR3 has 13 residues. Together with reference TRBV5-1 and TRBJ2-7, the CDR3 gives the full variable domain: KAGVTQTPRYLIKTRGQQVTLSCSPISGHRSVSWYQQTPGQGLQFLFEYFSETQRNKGNFPGRFSGRQFSNSRSEMNVSTLELGDSALYLCASSSDERYEQYFGPGTRLTVT.

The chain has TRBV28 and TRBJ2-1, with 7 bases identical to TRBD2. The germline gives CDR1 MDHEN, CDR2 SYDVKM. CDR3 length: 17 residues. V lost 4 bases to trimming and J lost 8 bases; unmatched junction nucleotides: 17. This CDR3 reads CASSSRWERERLDEQFF. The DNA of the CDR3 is TGTGCCAGCAGTTCCCGTTGGGAGCGGGAAAGATTGGATGAGCAGTTCTTC. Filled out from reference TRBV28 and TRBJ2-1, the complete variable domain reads DVKVTQSSRYLVKRTGEKVFLECVQDMDHENMFWYRQDPGLGLRLIYFSYDVKMKEKGDIPEGYSVSREKKERFSLILESASTNQTSMYLCASSSRWERERLDEQFFGPGTRLTVL.

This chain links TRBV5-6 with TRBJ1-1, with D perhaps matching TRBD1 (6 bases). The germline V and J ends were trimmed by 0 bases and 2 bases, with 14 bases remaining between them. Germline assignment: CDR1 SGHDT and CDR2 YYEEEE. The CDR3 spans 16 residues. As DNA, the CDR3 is TGTGCCAGCAGCTTGGCGCTCGGGACACCCAACACTGAAGCTTTCTTT. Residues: CASSLALGTPNTEAFF.

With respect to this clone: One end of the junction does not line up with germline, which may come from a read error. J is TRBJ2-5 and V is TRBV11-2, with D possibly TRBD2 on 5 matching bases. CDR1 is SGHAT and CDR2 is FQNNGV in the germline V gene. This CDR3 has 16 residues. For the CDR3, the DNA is TGTGCCAGCAACTTAAAGAGGGTAGATCTTTGGGAGACCCAGTACTTC. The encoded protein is CASNLKRVDLWETQYF. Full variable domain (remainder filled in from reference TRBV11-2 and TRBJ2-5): EAGVAQSPRYKIIEKRQSVAFWCNPISGHATLYWYQQILGQGPKLLIQFQNNGVVDDSQLPKDRFSAERLKGVDSTLKIQPAKLEDSAVYLCASNLKRVDLWETQYFGPGTRLLVL.

The CDR3 DNA follows: TGTGCCAGCAGCTTAGACACCGGGGAGCTGTTTTTT. This encodes CASSLDTGELFF. The genes are TRBV7-3 and TRBJ2-2; D gene uncertain. Deletions cut 2 bases from V and 3 bases from J, with 1 base between. Germline V gene sequence: CDR1 SGHTA, CDR2 FQGTGA. This CDR3 spans 12 amino acids. The full variable domain, its missing parts supplied by reference TRBV7-3 and TRBJ2-2, is GAGVSQTPSNKVTEKGKYVELRCDPISGHTALYWYRQSLGQGPEFLIYFQGTGAADDSGLPNDRFFAVRPEGSVSTLKIQRTERGDSAVYLCASSLDTGELFFGEGSRLTVL.

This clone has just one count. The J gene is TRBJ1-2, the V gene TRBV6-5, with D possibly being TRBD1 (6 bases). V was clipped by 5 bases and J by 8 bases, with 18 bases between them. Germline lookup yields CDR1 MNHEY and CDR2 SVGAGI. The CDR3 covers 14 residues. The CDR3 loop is CASSDLTGSPGYTF. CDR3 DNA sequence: TGTGCCAGCAGTGACCTAACAGGGAGTCCAGGCTACACCTTC.

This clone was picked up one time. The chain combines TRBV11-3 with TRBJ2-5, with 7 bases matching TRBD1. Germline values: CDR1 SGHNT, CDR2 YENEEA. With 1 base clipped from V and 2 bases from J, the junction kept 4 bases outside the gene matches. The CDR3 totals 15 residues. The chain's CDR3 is CASSLGPGQQETQYF. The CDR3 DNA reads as TGTGCCAGCAGCTTAGGACCGGGACAGCAAGAGACCCAGTACTTC. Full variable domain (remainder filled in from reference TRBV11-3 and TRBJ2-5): EAGVVQSPRYKIIEKKQPVAFWCNPISGHNTLYWYLQNLGQGPELLIRYENEEAVDDSQLPKDRFSAERLKGVDSTLKIQPAELGDSAVYLCASSLGPGQQETQYFGPGTRLLVL.

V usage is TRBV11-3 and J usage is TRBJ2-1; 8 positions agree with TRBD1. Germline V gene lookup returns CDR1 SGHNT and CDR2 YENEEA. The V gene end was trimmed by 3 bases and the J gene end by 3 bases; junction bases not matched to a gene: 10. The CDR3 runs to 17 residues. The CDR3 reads CASSFGTGIWGYNEQFF. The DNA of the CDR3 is TGTGCCAGCAGCTTCGGGACAGGAATCTGGGGCTACAATGAGCAGTTCTTC.

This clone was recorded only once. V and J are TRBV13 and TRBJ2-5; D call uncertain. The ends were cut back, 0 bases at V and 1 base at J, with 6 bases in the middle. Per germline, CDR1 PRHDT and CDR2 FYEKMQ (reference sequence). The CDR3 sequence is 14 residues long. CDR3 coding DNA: TGTGCCAGCAGCTTAGGCAGAAGCCAAGAGACCCAGTACTTC. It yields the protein CASSLGRSQETQYF.

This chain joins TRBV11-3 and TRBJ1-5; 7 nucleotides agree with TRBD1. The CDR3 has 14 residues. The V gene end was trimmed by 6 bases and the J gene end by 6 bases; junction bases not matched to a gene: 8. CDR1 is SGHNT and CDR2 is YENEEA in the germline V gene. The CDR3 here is CASSFDRAVQPQHF. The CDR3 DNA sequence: TGTGCCAGCAGTTTCGACAGGGCGGTTCAGCCCCAGCATTTT.

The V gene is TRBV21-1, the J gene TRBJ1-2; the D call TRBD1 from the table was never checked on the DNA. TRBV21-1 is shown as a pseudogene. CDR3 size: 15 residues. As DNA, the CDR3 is TGTGCCAGCAGCGCCCGGGACAGGGGAAAGTGCGGCTACACCTTC. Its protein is CASSARDRGKCGYTF.

The CDR3 here is CASSSNRGGNTIYF. As DNA, the CDR3 is TGTGCCAGCAGCTCTAACCGGGGGGGGAACACCATATATTTT. This rearrangement joins TRBV11-2 to TRBJ1-3, with D possibly matching TRBD1 (5 bases). Trimming removed 4 bases from V and 7 bases from J, with 14 bases in between. The CDR3 extends over 14 amino acids. CDR1 and CDR2 from the germline V gene are SGHAT and FQNNGV. The whole variable domain, remainder taken from reference TRBV11-2 and TRBJ1-3, is EAGVAQSPRYKIIEKRQSVAFWCNPISGHATLYWYQQILGQGPKLLIQFQNNGVVDDSQLPKDRFSAERLKGVDSTLKIQPAKLEDSAVYLCASSSNRGGNTIYFGEGSWLTVV.

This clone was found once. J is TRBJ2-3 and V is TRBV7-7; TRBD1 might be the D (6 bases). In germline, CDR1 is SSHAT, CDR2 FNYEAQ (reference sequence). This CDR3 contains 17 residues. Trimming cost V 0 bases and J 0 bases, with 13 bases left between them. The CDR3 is CASSLAGGGPSTDTQYF. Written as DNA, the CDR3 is TGTGCCAGCAGCTTAGCTGGTGGGGGCCCTAGCACAGATACGCAGTATTTT. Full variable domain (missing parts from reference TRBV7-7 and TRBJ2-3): GAGVSQSPRYKVTKRGQDVTLRCDPISSHATLYWYQQALGQGPEFLTYFNYEAQPDKSGLPSDRFSAERPEGSISTLTIQRTEQRDSAMYRCASSLAGGGPSTDTQYFGPGTRLTVL.